This T cell receptor beta chain was identified during a study of sequential checkpoint blockade in melanoma. Across the study: After both sequences, patients received maintenance nivolumab. Roughly 23 patients had matched tumor biopsies before treatment and at week 13 after nivolumab or ipilimumab alone. DNA from 91 pretreatment tumor samples underwent TCRβ immunosequencing. Findings and limits, study-wide: T-cell fraction and clonality followed PD-L1 and CD8+ counts, not mutational load.

Treatment here: randomized to nivolumab then ipilimumab (arm A) or the reverse (arm B). This CDR3 has 18 amino acids. Profiled with immunoSEQ multiplex PCR; TCRdb holds only in-frame clones, not every one. The sample records 1,700 or so clones, around 20% being singletons. This clone was picked up a small number of times. The target antigen is unknown. The clonotype was recovered from a human donor with melanoma. This sequence joins TRBV12-2 and TRBJ2-3; the DNA was not used to check the table's D call, TRBD1. TRBV12-2 is a pseudogene segment. The starting material was tumor tissue (inferred from file names), obtained from a patient given nivolumab and ipilimumab in sequence. The CDR3: CADRVMWRRFSSTDTQYF. In DNA, the CDR3 is TGTGCAGACCGAGTGATGTGGCGCAGGTTCTCTAGCACAGATACGCAGTATTTT.